This T cell receptor (beta chain) was captured in a study of metastatic and nonmetastatic thyroid tumors. Study information: From malignant and benign thyroid patients, repertoires in blood and in tumor or nodule tissue were compared. Study findings and constraints: Benign nodules were reported to have significantly lower TCR beta diversity than malignant thyroid tumors, in blood and tumor.

This clone has a count of ten or more. Its antigen is undetermined. TCRdb re-called clones via MiXCR from the PCR reads. The sample yields around 38,000 clones, 28% seen once. No treatment of any kind had been given to any patient before thyroid surgery. The origin of this receptor is a male donor with papillary thyroid cancer or a benign thyroid nodule (not recorded which). Some clones in this sample may be carry-over from other donors' samples. The sample consisted of blood.

The CDR3 protein is CATSRGGNTDTQYF. DNA of the CDR3: TGTGCCACCTCACGGGGAGGGAACACAGATACGCAGTATTTT. The chain recombines TRBV24-1 with TRBJ2-3, with 7 bases fitting TRBD2. The V gene's germline CDR1 is KGHDR and CDR2 SFDVKD. V trimming: 9 bases; J trimming: 2 bases; junction bases outside the gene matches: 7. This CDR3 is 14 amino acids long.